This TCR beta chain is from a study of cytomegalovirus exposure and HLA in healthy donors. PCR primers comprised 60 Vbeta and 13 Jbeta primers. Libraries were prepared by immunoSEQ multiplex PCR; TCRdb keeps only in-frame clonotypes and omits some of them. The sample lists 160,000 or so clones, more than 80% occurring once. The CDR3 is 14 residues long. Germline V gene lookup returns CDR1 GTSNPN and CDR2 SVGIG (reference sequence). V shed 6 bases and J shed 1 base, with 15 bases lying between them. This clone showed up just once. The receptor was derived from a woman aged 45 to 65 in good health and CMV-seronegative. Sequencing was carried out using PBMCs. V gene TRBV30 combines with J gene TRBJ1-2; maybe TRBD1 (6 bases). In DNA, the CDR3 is TGTGCCTGTTGGACAGACCTACTTAACTATGGCTACACCTTC. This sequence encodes CACWTDLLNYGYTF.